This TCR beta chain was recorded in a study of cytomegalovirus exposure and HLA in healthy donors. Donors were nominally healthy when sampled, though unrecorded immune exposures were likely. PCR primers comprised 60 Vbeta and 13 Jbeta primers. Measured with immunoSEQ multiplex PCR; TCRdb has only the in-frame clones, and not every one. The sample lists around 140,000 clones; around 72% were seen once. Details on this clone: Its matching antigen is unknown.

The CDR3 length is 16 residues. CDR1 and CDR2 (germline): LGHNA, YNFKEQ. V was clipped by 0 bases and J by 6 bases; unmatched bases: 5. General study findings and limits: Near-uniform donor sequencing depth was presumed by presence/absence analyses.

This chain connects TRBV4-2 to TRBJ2-3, with 11 bases fitting TRBD2. Sequenced input: PBMCs. The TCR was taken from a young woman in good health and CMV-seronegative. The CDR3 DNA reads TGTGCCAGCAGCCAAGAAATAGCGGGAGGGCGGGATACGCAGTATTTT. This sequence encodes CASSQEIAGGRDTQYF.